The 8 T cell receptor beta chains below were found in one sample sequenced in a study of beta chain features in type 1 diabetes (dated 2018 in TCRdb). The receptor library was made with the immunoSEQ multiplex PCR assay. The entire amount of isolated RNA was reverse transcribed using the High Capacity cDNA Reverse Transcription Kit, so the sequenced TCRB transcripts were expressed ones. TCRdb carries this immuneACCESS record with in-frame sequences only. Its versions omit some clonotypes, under half of them owing to an unresolved V gene in the studies checked, with the rest unexplained. The sample profile shows under 250,000 clones; around 26% of them were found once. About 3.9% of the sample is in the top ten clones. Material for sequencing was central memory CD4+ T cells from blood. Receptors originate from a man aged 30 to 45 in good health.

Only a few counts were recorded for this clone. CDR3 in amino acids: CASSPGQSDTQYF. Here the CDR3 DNA reads TGTGCCAGCTCACCGGGACAGTCAGATACGCAGTATTTT. The chain uses TRBV18 and TRBJ2-3, with 7 bases fitting TRBD1. Germline CDR1 is KGHSH and CDR2 is LQKENI. The CDR3 is 13 residues long. Unmatched junction bases numbered 1, after V lost 3 bases and J lost 4 bases.

In this sample, this clone turned up a few times. This rearrangement joins TRBV10-3 to TRBJ1-2; no clear D. Trimming removed 4 bases from V and 6 bases from J, with 12 bases in between. The germline gives CDR1 ENHRY, CDR2 SYGVKD. The CDR3 runs to 13 residues. CDR3 sequence (DNA): TGTGCCATCAGTGGTGAGGGTACGGATGGCTACACCTTC. Protein product: CAISGEGTDGYTF.

In its sample, this clone was seen a few times. The chain has TRBV7-2 and TRBJ2-7, with D possibly being TRBD1 (5 bases). This CDR3 is built from 13 residues. Germline assignment: CDR1 SGHTA and CDR2 FQGNSA. Trimming cost V 2 bases and J 5 bases, with 10 bases left between them. CDR3 DNA: TGTGCCAGCAGCTTAACAGGTCCCCACGAGCAGTACTTC. It encodes CASSLTGPHEQYF.

This clone came up a few times. A much larger clone differs from this one at a single base, so this may be a read error. The V gene is TRBV18, the J gene TRBJ1-1; the match to TRBD1 covers 7 bases. Germline V lookup: CDR1 KGHSH, CDR2 LQKENI. V lost 4 bases, J lost 1 base, and 0 bases stayed unmatched. CDR3 length: 13 amino acids. The CDR3 nucleotides are TGTGCCAGCTCACGGACAGGGAACACTGAAGCTTTCTTT. It codes for CASSRTGNTEAFF.

The chain links TRBV9 to TRBJ1-2; D is unresolved. The CDR3 has 11 residues. Germline CDR1 SGDLS, CDR2 YYNGEE. V was cut by 6 bases and J by 8 bases, with 11 bases left in between. For the CDR3, the DNA is TGTGCCAGCATCTTAAGGAGAGGCTACACCTTC. It encodes CASILRRGYTF.

This clone has a count of ten or more. In the same sample, other DNA sequences code for this CDR3. The CDR3 DNA reads TGTGCCTGGGGTCGTCAAGAGACCCAGTACTTC. Translation: CAWGRQETQYF. The rearrangement joins TRBV30 to TRBJ2-5; D is ambiguous. The CDR3 runs to 11 residues. The V end was cut by 5 bases, the J end by 2 bases, with 6 bases between. Germline values: CDR1 GTSNPN, CDR2 SVGIG (reference sequence).

The CDR3 nucleotides read TGCAGCGCCCGACAGGGAGGCGAGACCCAGTACTTC. This encodes CSARQGGETQYF. The rearrangement links TRBV29-1 to TRBJ2-5, with D possibly being TRBD1 (7 bases). V was clipped by 7 bases and J by 5 bases, with 14 bases between them. This CDR3 has 12 amino acids. Germline V gene lookup returns CDR1 SQVTM and CDR2 ANQGSEA.

In its sample, this clone was seen a few times. The J gene is TRBJ1-2, the V gene TRBV6-1; tentative D call: TRBD1 (5 bases). With 1 base removed from V and 2 bases from J, the gap between germline ends came to 11 bases. Germline V gives CDR1 MNHNS, CDR2 SASEGT. This CDR3 region has 15 residues. CDR3 protein: CASSEEIGENYGYTF. The CDR3 DNA reads TGTGCCAGCAGTGAAGAGATAGGGGAAAACTATGGCTACACCTTC.